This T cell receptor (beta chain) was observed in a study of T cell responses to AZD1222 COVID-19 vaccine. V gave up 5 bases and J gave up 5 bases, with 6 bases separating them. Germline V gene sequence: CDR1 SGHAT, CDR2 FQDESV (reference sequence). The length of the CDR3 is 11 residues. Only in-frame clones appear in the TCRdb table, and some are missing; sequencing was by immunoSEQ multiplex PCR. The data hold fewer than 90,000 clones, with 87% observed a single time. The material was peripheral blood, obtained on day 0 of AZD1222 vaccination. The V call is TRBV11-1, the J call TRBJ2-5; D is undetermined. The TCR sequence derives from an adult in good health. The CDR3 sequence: CASSGAETQYF. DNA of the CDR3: TGTGCCAGCAGCGGAGCGGAGACCCAGTACTTC.